The 5 T cell receptor beta chains presented below share a single source sample, sequenced in a study of beta chain features in type 1 diabetes. General observations from the study: In all four CD4+ subsets, TCRB CDR3 length was significantly, moderately reduced in type 1 diabetes.

The investigators reverse transcribed all of the isolated RNA, so they sequenced expressed TCRB transcripts. Method: immunoSEQ multiplex PCR; TCRdb's copy keeps in-frame clones and lacks some. The repertoire consists of approximately 57,000 clones, with 52% occurring once and the leading ten covering about 2.4%. These TCRs are of unknown antigen specificity. Material for sequencing was Tregs from blood. Receptors originate from a woman between 35 and 50 years old with type 1 diabetes.

The chain recombines TRBV4-3 with TRBJ2-7; 7 nucleotides agree with TRBD1. In germline, CDR1 is LGHNA, CDR2 YSLEER. Trimming removed 1 base from V and 1 base from J; junction bases left unmatched: 16. CDR3 length equals 19 residues. The CDR3, as DNA: TGCGCCAGCAGCCAAGTTACGGGGACAGCCGACTTACCTTCCTACGAGCAGTACTTC. Amino acid sequence: CASSQVTGTADLPSYEQYF.

In this sample, this clone turned up a few times. The rearrangement joins TRBV7-9 to TRBJ2-1; TRBD2 aligns across 11 bases. V dropped 7 bases and J dropped 7; count of bases not matched to a gene: 3. Germline values: CDR1 SEHNR, CDR2 FQNEAQ (reference sequence). This CDR3 has 13 amino acids. CDR3 sequence: CASITSGRNEQFF. CDR3 DNA sequence: TGTGCCAGCATCACTAGCGGGAGAAATGAGCAGTTCTTC. Full variable domain (outside the CDR3, taken from reference TRBV7-9 and TRBJ2-1): DTGVSQNPRHKITKRGQNVTFRCDPISEHNRLYWYRQTLGQGPEFLTYFQNEAQLEKSRLLSDRFSAERPKGSFSTLEIQRTEQGDSAMYLCASITSGRNEQFFGPGTRLTVL.

The chain uses TRBV11-3 and TRBJ2-1, with a possible D match to TRBD2 (7 bases). Germline V gene lookup returns CDR1 SGHNT and CDR2 YENEEA. The CDR3 totals 15 residues. V was clipped by 0 bases and J by 9 bases, with 15 bases between them. As DNA, the CDR3 is TGTGCCAGCAGCTTAGAGGGGGCCGGGGAGGGTGAGCAGTTCTTC. It encodes CASSLEGAGEGEQFF.

The chain joins TRBV7-2 to TRBJ1-1; D is possibly TRBD1 (5 bases). The CDR3 is 14 amino acids. Germline V CDR1 and CDR2: SGHTA, FQGNSA. Trimming cost V 4 bases and J 5 bases, with 14 bases left between them. The CDR3: CASSSGRGWTEAFF. CDR3 DNA: TGTGCCAGCAGCTCCGGAAGGGGCTGGACTGAAGCTTTCTTT.

The rearrangement joins TRBV6-6 to TRBJ2-3, with D possibly matching TRBD1 (6 bases). The V and J ends lost 2 bases and 5 bases respectively, with 8 bases between them. The germline gives CDR1 MNHNY, CDR2 SVGAGI (reference sequence). The CDR3 runs 13 residues. CDR3 sequence reads: CASSYPRGDTQYF. The CDR3 DNA sequence: TGTGCCAGCAGTTACCCCAGGGGAGATACGCAGTATTTT.